The following is a T cell receptor (beta chain) sequence with its context. Its antigen has not been determined. No base quality values were provided; no much bigger clone lies one nucleotide off. The 40 or so donors, aged about 6 to 95 years, were systemically healthy Caucasian individuals from Russia. Each donor gave about 9.7 milliliters of peripheral blood, drawn into EDTA-treated Vacutainer tubes. PBMCs were isolated by Ficoll-Paque density-gradient centrifugation, with at least 7 million obtained per sample. Trizol reagent was used to extract total RNA from the PBMCs, yielding at least 5.5 micrograms per sample. The percentages of naive CD45RAhigh/CD27high T cells were determined by flow cytometry on a PBMC aliquot from every donor. The entry originates in a study of blood T cells in healthy people across ages (dated by TCRdb to between 2014 and 2017). The study in broad terms: In model experiments, template switching captured roughly one uniquely barcoded TCR beta cDNA molecule for every two T cells. Four age groups were formed from the donors: young (average 16 years), middle-aged (just under 40), aged (about 68) and long-lived (more than 75). Donors of different ages were randomly distributed across sequencing lanes to avoid experimental bias. The study analyzed two additional independent replicas of 1 million unique cDNA reads from the same blood draw for two donors, one aged 18 to 30 and one aged 80 or older. Using deep sequencing normalized with unique cDNA molecular identifiers, the study measured how TCR beta repertoire diversity changes with age. The paper as a whole reports these results and caveats: Estimates of total diversity from one million sequenced T cells were regarded as lower bounds and underestimates. The percentage of naive T cells measured by flow cytometry correlated strongly with observed TCR beta diversity. Because the CMV infection status of the donors was unknown, age-related changes in expanded clonotypes may potentially have been confounded. Compared with the aged group, the long-lived group had more naive CD4+ T cells, fewer expanded clones and increased TCR diversity, a pattern suggesting age selection. Since profiling was done on bulk unsorted PBMCs, naive and antigen-experienced compartments could not be conclusively compared. Observed TCR beta diversity per million T cells fell roughly linearly with age, and a significant reduction was already apparent by age roughly 40.

The CDR3 spans 14 residues, from the cysteine through the phenylalanine. The entry retains the CDR3 DNA only, 42 bases that are in frame from base 1. V is shortened by 1 base, J by 5 bases, and the region joining them spans 8 bases. The germline V gene yields LGHNA for CDR1 and YSLEER for CDR2. Library preparation used 5' RACE. Sequencer: Illumina HiSeq 2500. A second PCR of roughly 6 to 11 cycles was run with a J-beta primer mix and a sample-barcoded 5' primer. A unique molecular identifier was introduced onto each TCR beta cDNA molecule by a template-switch 5' adaptor carrying 12 random nucleotides. Each sample yielded at least 3 million CDR3-containing paired-end reads. All of the RNA was converted into first-strand cDNA using the Mint cDNA synthesis kit, with a TRBC-specific oligonucleotide serving as the primer. After uracil-DNA glycosylase treatment, a first 18-cycle PCR used universal primers M1SS and BC2_uni_R on all cDNA. Regarding the original processing steps: Each sample was normalized by randomly selecting 1 million high-quality reads, each carrying a distinct molecular identifier. Instead of being binned into consensus sequences, reads with shared molecular identifiers were discarded. MiTCR, set to a Q25 quality threshold and the strictest error-elimination algorithm, was used for CDR3 identification, clonotype clustering and error correction. A nonparametric unseen species model using Euler transformation provided a lower-bound estimate of total TCR beta diversity. TCRdb trimmed the raw reads at Q25, called clones with MiXCR and kept productive beta chains. Entries are consolidated by CDR3 protein sequence, retaining the most common genes and DNA. The V and J calls were not made by the authors but by TCRdb's processing. Present in this sample are over 1,300,000 distinct CDR3 sequences, around 59% of which were seen just once. The ten largest clones capture 6.5% to 8.5% of the sample.

This clonotype originated in a man younger than 35 in good health. The rearrangement joined TRBV4-3 to TRBJ2-2; the D gene assignment is ambiguous. The sequenced material came from blood. CDR3 loop: CASSQAGHTGELFF. The nucleotide sequence reads TGCGCCAGCAGCCAAGCGGGCCATACCGGGGAGCTGTTTTTT.